This entry describes one T cell receptor beta chain. Its target is unknown. The sample comes from a study of cytomegalovirus exposure and HLA in healthy donors. Study results and caveats: Further analysis was carried out later, and it showed several of the most significant clusters appearing linked to common viral pathogens. An analysis that was carried out later associated 15,000 to 20,000 TCR beta sequences with HLA alleles at 0.05 false discovery rate.

The PCR was carried out with 60 Vbeta primers and 13 Jbeta primers. Generated by immunoSEQ multiplex PCR, the TCRdb table keeps only in-frame clones and is missing some. Of about 250,000 clones listed, around 66% are singletons. The TCR comes from a female donor in good health and CMV-seronegative. Sequenced input: PBMCs.

The CDR3 spells CASSLAGGLTYEQYF. The DNA of the CDR3 is TGTGCCAGCAGTTTAGCAGGGGGGCTGACCTACGAGCAGTACTTC. The rearrangement uses TRBV28 and TRBJ2-7; the D gene is possibly TRBD1 (7 bases). The V end lost 2 bases, the J end lost 2 bases, and 13 bases lay between the germline ends. Germline loops: CDR1 MDHEN, CDR2 SYDVKM. The CDR3 spans 15 residues.